A selection of T cell receptor beta chains follows, all from one sample in a study of blood T cell repertoires in COVID-19. The table came from immunoSEQ multiplex PCR; TCRdb's copy has only in-frame clones and leaves some out. The data hold fewer than 250,000 clones, with about 82% observed a single time. The specimen sequenced was PBMCs or T cells enriched from blood (not recorded which). These receptors were obtained from a woman aged 50 to 65 who had recovered from COVID-19. Each CDR3 is given with its conserved first and last residue. Rows give clone size only sometimes, using once, few, many, or a class for an expanded clone.

j_gene,abundance,len,v_gene,CDR3aa
TRBJ1-1,.,18,TRBV4-2,CASSLHDGVRRGDTEAFF
TRBJ1-5,.,18,TRBV19,CASSRGVGTGYSNQPQHF
TRBJ1-1,few,14,TRBV2,CASSPEGVVTEAFF
TRBJ2-1,.,14,TRBV7-2,CASSPWWEDIKQFF
TRBJ2-2,.,14,TRBV24-1,CATSGGEDTGELFF
TRBJ1-6,.,15,TRBV7-9,CASSLLPQGASPLHF
TRBJ2-3,.,15,TRBV9,CASSVLAGITDTQYF
TRBJ2-3,.,16,TRBV30,CAWSGFSGRRADTQYF
TRBJ1-1,.,15,TRBV7-8,CASSGRQHLNTEAFF
TRBJ2-4,.,18,TRBV7-2,CASSLPGLAGGAKNIQYF
TRBJ2-1,.,16,TRBV21-1,CATPGTGFFWDNEQFF
TRBJ1-2,.,14,TRBV30,CAWRNRGLKYGYTF
TRBJ2-5,.,14,TRBV7-9,CASSLKQGQETQYF
TRBJ2-7,.,15,TRBV6-5,CASSKSGYGSYEQYF
TRBJ1-2,.,15,TRBV7-3,CASSPKERGRGGYTF
TRBJ2-3,.,15,TRBV4-2,CASRRVAGGIDTQYF
TRBJ2-7,.,14,TRBV6-5,CASSKTSFSYEQYF
TRBJ1-6,few,14,TRBV5-1,CASSLEGWHSPLHF
TRBJ2-2,.,13,TRBV2,CASRGTGPGELFF
TRBJ2-7,.,14,TRBV7-2,CASSSGLSGNVQYF
TRBJ1-6,.,17,TRBV5-1,CASSLWTGSSYNSPLHF
TRBJ2-7,.,13,TRBV2,CASSGRGSYEQYF
TRBJ2-1,.,14,TRBV6-5,CASRPGEWAWEQFF
TRBJ2-5,once,14,TRBV5-1,CASTLSGGAETQYF
TRBJ1-1,.,13,TRBV4-3,CASSQELNSAAFF
TRBJ2-7,.,14,TRBV27,CASSLAGQGYEQYF
TRBJ1-2,.,15,TRBV7-9,CASSSGQDTNYGYTF
TRBJ1-1,.,15,TRBV28,CASMRAGRGNTEAFF
TRBJ1-1,few,13,TRBV7-8,CASSLVVRGEAFF
TRBJ2-1,few,17,TRBV5-1,CASSLLSGGTVHNEQFF
TRBJ1-2,once,13,TRBV29-1,CSVGTVTNYGYTF
TRBJ2-2,.,14,TRBV9,CASSDTANTGELFF
TRBJ2-2,.,13,TRBV7-6,CASSFLNTGELFF
TRBJ2-1,once,16,TRBV19,CASSIELAGVANEQFF
TRBJ2-3,.,15,TRBV5-6,CASSLLAGGGGTQYF
TRBJ1-1,.,17,TRBV4-3,CASSIRPGGQVNTEAFF
TRBJ1-1,.,12,TRBV12-3/TRBV12-4,CASSSSGTEAFF
TRBJ1-5,once,14,TRBV28,CASRRTGNNRPQHF
TRBJ2-3,.,16,TRBV6-5,CASSYSAGTYTDTQYF
TRBJ1-2,.,15,TRBV9,CASSVGVTGAAGYTF